Given below is one T cell receptor beta chain in context. Antigen: not known. The data are from a study of OX40 agonist ivuxolimab in advanced cancers. Looking at the study overall: Males comprised 75% to 90% of the group, whose mean age was approximately 60 years (range about 20 to 79). Of the participants, 40% to 50% had some prior anti-PD-1, anti-PD-L1 or anti-CTLA-4 therapy, which was allowed. Two patients with cutaneous melanoma and one with hepatocellular carcinoma, three in total, showed partial responses.

Study-wide results and caveats: On average, CD8+ T cells showed a greater number of expanded clones than CD4+.

The data were produced by immunoSEQ multiplex PCR, yet TCRdb's version contains in-frame clones alone and is incomplete. The data show about 48,000 clones, 75% to 85% seen once. Sequenced material: CD4+ or CD8+ T cells sorted from blood, taken in a trial of the OX40 agonist ivuxolimab. The receptor comes from an adult with an advanced solid tumor such as melanoma, head and neck, liver or kidney cancer.

CDR3 amino acids: CASSPRVAGGETQYF. CDR3 DNA: TGCGCCAGCAGCCCTCGCGTAGCGGGAGGTGAGACCCAGTACTTC. This chain joins TRBV4-1 and TRBJ2-5, with 10 bases lining up with TRBD2. Looked up from germline, CDR1 is MGHRA and CDR2 is YSYEKL. V dropped 4 bases and J dropped 5; count of bases not matched to a gene: 7. This CDR3 spans 15 amino acids.